This record looks at one T cell receptor (beta chain) sequence and its context. Its antigen is still unknown. The record originates from a study of cytomegalovirus exposure and HLA in healthy donors. Whereas donors were nominally healthy upon sampling, unrecorded immune exposures were probable. PCR employed 60 Vbeta and 13 Jbeta primers. Assay: immunoSEQ multiplex PCR; the TCRdb copy retains only in-frame clones and omits some. The sample has about 200,000 clones; around 79% are singletons. Study-wide results and caveats: In a later analysis, TCR beta V- and J-gene trimming was associated with a missense DCLRE1C variant. For most TCR beta V segments, an earlier analysis put the productive rate at about 87% or about 30% of the time.

Trimming removed 1 base at V and 3 bases at J, with 9 bases between. The germline gives CDR1 SQVTM, CDR2 ANQGSEA. This CDR3 has 13 amino acids. The receptor was isolated from a girl aged 2 to 9 in good health and CMV-seronegative. Sequenced: PBMCs. The chain couples TRBV29-1 to TRBJ1-2, with no clear D. Here the CDR3 DNA reads TGCAGCGTTGAAGCCAGACTTCACTATGGCTACACCTTC. Its protein product is CSVEARLHYGYTF.